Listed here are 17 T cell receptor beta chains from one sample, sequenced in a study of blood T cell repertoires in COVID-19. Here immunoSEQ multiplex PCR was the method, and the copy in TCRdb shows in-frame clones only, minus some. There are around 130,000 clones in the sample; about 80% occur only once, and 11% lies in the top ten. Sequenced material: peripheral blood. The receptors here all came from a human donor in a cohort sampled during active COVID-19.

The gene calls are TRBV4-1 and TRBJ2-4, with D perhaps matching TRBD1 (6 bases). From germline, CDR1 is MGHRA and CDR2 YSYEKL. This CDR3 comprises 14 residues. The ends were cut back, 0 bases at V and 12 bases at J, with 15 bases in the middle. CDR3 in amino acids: CASSQEYVTGPQYF. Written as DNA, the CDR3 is TGCGCCAGCAGCCAAGAATATGTGACAGGCCCTCAGTACTTC.

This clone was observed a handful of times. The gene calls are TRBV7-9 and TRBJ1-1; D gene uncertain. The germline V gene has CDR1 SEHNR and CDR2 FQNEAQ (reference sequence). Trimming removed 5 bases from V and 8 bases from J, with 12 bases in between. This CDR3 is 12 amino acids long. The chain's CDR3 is CASSGPLKEAFF. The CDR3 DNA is TGTGCCAGCAGCGGGCCGTTAAAGGAAGCTTTCTTT.

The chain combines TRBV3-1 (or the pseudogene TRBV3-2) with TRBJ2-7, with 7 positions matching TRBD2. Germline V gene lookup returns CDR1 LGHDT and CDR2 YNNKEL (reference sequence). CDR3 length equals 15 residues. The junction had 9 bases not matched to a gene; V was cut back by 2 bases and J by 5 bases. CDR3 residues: CASSQRGTKMNEQYF. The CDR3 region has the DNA TGTGCCAGCAGCCAACGGGGGACTAAAATGAACGAGCAGTACTTC.

This CDR3 reads CASSTLRTSTYEQYF. CDR3 in DNA: TGTGCCAGCAGTACTCTCCGGACTTCCACCTACGAGCAGTACTTC. This chain links TRBV6-6 with TRBJ2-7; weak D call: TRBD2 (5 bases). Germline V lookup: CDR1 MNHNY, CDR2 SVGAGI (reference sequence). The V and J ends lost 5 bases and 2 bases respectively, with 16 bases between them. The CDR3 is made up of 15 amino acids.

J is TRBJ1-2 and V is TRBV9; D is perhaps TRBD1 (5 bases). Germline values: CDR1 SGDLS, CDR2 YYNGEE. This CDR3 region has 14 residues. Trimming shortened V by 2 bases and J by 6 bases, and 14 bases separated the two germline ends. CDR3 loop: CASSVGRAGDGYTF. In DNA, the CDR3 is TGTGCCAGCAGCGTCGGCAGGGCGGGAGATGGCTACACCTTC.

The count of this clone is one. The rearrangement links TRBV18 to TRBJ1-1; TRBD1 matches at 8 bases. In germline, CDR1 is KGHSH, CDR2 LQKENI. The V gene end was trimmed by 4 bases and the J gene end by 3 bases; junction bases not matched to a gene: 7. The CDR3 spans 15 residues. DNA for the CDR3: TGTGCCAGCTCACAAATCCGGGACAGGTACACTGAAGCTTTCTTT. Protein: CASSQIRDRYTEAFF. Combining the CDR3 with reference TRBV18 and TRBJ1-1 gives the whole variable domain NAGVMQNPRHLVRRRGQEARLRCSPMKGHSHVYWYRQLPEEGLKFMVYLQKENIIDESGMPKERFSAEFPKEGPSILRIQQVVRGDSAAYFCASSQIRDRYTEAFFGQGTRLTVV.

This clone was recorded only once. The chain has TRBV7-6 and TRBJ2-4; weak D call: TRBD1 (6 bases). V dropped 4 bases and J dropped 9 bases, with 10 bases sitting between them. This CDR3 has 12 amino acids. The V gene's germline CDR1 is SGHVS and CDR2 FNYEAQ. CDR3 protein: CASSSGQTIQYF. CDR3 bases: TGTGCCAGCAGCTCAGGACAGACCATTCAGTACTTC.

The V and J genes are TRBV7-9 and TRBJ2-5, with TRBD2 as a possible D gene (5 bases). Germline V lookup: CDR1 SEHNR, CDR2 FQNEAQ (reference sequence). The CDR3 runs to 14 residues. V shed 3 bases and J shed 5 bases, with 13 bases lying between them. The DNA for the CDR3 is TGTGCCAGCAGCTTGGCGGCGGGCGAGGAGACCCAGTACTTC. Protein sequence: CASSLAAGEETQYF.

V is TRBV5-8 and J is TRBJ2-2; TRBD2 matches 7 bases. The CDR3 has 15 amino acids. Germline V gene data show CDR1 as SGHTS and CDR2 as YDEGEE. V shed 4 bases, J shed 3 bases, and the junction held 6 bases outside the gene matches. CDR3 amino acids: CASSEGRVDTGELFF. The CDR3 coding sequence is TGTGCCAGCAGCGAAGGGAGGGTGGACACCGGGGAGCTGTTTTTT. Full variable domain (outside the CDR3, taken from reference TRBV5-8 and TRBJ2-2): EAGVTQSPTHLIKTRGQQATLRCSPISGHTSVYWYQQALGLGLQFLLWYDEGEERNRGNFPPRFSGRQFPNYSSELNVNALELEDSALYLCASSEGRVDTGELFFGEGSRLTVL.

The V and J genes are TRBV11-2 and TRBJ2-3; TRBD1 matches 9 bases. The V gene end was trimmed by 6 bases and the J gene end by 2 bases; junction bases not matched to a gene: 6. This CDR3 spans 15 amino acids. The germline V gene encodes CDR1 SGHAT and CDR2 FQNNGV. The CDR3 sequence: CASSSDRGFTDTQYF. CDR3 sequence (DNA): TGTGCCAGCAGTTCGGACAGGGGCTTCACAGATACGCAGTATTTT.

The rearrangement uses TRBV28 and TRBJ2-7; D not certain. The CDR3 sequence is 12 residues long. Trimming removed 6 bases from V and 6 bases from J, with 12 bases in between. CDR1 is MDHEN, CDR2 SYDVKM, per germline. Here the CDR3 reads CASRQALGEQYF. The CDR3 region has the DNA TGTGCCAGCAGGCAGGCTTTGGGCGAGCAGTACTTC.

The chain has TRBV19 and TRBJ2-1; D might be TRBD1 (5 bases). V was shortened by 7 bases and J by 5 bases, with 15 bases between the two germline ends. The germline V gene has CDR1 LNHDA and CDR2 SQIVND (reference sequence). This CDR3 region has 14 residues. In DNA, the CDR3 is TGTGCCAGTAAATTCTTGGACACAGACAATGAGCAGTTCTTC. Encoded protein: CASKFLDTDNEQFF.

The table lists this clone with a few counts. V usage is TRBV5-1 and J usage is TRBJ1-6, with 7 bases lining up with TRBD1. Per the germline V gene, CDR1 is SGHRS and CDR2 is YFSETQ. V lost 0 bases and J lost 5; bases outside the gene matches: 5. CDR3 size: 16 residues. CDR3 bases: TGCGCCAGCAGCTTGGGAGGGACAGCTAATAATTCACCCCTCCACTTT. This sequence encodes CASSLGGTANNSPLHF.

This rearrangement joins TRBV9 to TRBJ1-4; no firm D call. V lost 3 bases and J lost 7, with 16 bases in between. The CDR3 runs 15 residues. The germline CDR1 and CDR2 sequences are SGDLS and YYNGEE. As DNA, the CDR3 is TGTGCCAGCAGCGCCGGAGGAGGGTATGGTGAAAAACTGTTTTTT. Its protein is CASSAGGGYGEKLFF.

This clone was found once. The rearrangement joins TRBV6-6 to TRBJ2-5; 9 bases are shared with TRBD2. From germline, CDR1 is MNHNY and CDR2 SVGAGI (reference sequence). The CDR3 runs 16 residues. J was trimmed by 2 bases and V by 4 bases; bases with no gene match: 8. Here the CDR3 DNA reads TGTGCCAGCAGTTCCCGCGGGGGGGGAGGTCAAGAGACCCAGTACTTC. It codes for CASSSRGGGGQETQYF.

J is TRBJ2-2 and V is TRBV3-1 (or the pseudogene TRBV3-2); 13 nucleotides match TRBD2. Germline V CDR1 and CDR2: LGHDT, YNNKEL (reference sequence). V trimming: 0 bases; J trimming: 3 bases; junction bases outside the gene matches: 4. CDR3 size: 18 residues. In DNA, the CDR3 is TGTGCCAGCAGCCAAGACCATACTAGCGGGGGGGACACCGGGGAGCTGTTTTTT. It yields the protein CASSQDHTSGGDTGELFF.

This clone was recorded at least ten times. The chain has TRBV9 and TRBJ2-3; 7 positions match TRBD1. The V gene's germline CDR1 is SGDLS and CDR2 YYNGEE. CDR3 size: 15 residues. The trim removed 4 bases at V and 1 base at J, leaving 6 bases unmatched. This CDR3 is CASSQQGYGTDTQYF. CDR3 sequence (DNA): TGTGCCAGCAGCCAACAGGGGTACGGCACAGATACGCAGTATTTT.